Listed below are T cell receptor beta chains from one sample, sequenced in a study of CD8 T cells in ankylosing spondylitis. Each CDR3 protein is one row after TCRdb ran MiXCR on the 5' RACE reads. The sample shows about 160,000 distinct CDR3 sequences, 15% to 20% of them seen only once. Sequencing was done on a sample of blood, either unsorted or a sorted T cell fraction (not recorded which). These receptors all come from a male donor with ankylosing spondylitis or in good health (not recorded which). Each CDR3 is given with its conserved first and last residue. D genes are given only for firm matches. The size field is filled for only some rows; it gives once, few, many or a size class.

V gene	clone size	J gene	D gene	CDR3 protein	CDR3 DNA
TRBV12-3/TRBV12-4	many	TRBJ2-7	TRBD1	CASRSGTGAYEQYF	TGTGCCAGCAGGTCCGGGACAGGAGCCTACGAGCAGTACTTC
TRBV7-9	.	TRBJ1-1	.	CASSLRMNTEAFF	TGTGCCAGCAGCTTGAGGATGAACACTGAAGCTTTCTTT
TRBV5-1	few	TRBJ2-5	.	CASSLGFISTRGTGPLQETQYF	TGCGCCAGCAGCTTGGGTTTTATATCCACCCGCGGAACAGGGCCCCTTCAAGAGACCCAGTACTTC
TRBV5-6	few	TRBJ1-6	TRBD1	CASSSGTGGMEF	TGTGCCAGCAGCTCCGGGACAGGGGGCATGGAGTTT
TRBV28	.	TRBJ1-5	.	CASSLIGGLNQPQHF	TGTGCCAGCAGTTTAATTGGCGGATTAAATCAGCCCCAGCATTTT
TRBV5-1	many	TRBJ1-2	.	CASSLGGGYGYTF	TGCGCCAGCAGCTTGGGCGGGGGTTACGGCTACACCTTC
TRBV5-8	many	TRBJ2-4	.	CASSLGTSKNIQYF	TGTGCCAGCAGCTTGGGCACGTCAAAAAACATTCAGTACTTC
TRBV29-1	once	TRBJ2-3	.	CSVDADTQYF	TGCAGCGTTGATGCAGATACGCAGTATTTT
TRBV20-1	few	TRBJ2-7	TRBD2	CSAPGLAVYEQYF	TGCAGTGCCCCGGGACTAGCGGTTTACGAGCAGTACTTC
TRBV9	many	TRBJ2-7	TRBD1	CASSVEQGAYEQYF	TGTGCCAGCAGCGTAGAACAGGGGGCTTACGAGCAGTACTTC
TRBV5-1	many	TRBJ1-1	.	CASSLGMNTEAFF	TGCGCCAGCAGCTTGGGTATGAACACTGAAGCTTTCTTT
TRBV29-1	few	TRBJ1-2	.	CSVIESVGTYGYTF	TGCAGCGTCATCGAGTCGGTCGGGACTTATGGCTACACCTTC
TRBV12-3/TRBV12-4	many	TRBJ2-3	.	CASGEGGTQYF	TGTGCCAGCGGGGAGGGGGGGACGCAGTATTTT
TRBV28	.	TRBJ1-2	.	CASSINSYGYTF	TGTGCCAGCAGCATAAACTCCTATGGCTACACCTTC
TRBV6-2/TRBV6-3	.	TRBJ1-2	.	CASISTSNYGYTF	TGTGCCAGCATTTCGACATCTAACTATGGCTACACCTTC
TRBV9	.	TRBJ2-3	.	CASSVGGASTDTQYF	TGTGCCAGCAGCGTAGGCGGGGCTAGCACAGATACGCAGTATTTT
TRBV28	few	TRBJ1-3	TRBD1	CASSPALFRDREGLAGNTIYF	TGTGCCAGCAGTCCCGCCCTGTTCCGGGACAGGGAAGGGTTAGCGGGAAACACCATATATTTT
TRBV10-3	few	TRBJ2-7	TRBD1	CAIRGQGEISYEQYF	TGTGCCATCAGGGGACAGGGGGAGATCTCCTACGAGCAGTACTTC
TRBV5-1	few	TRBJ1-5	.	CASSLEADGAPQHF	TGCGCCAGCAGCTTGGAGGCAGATGGGGCGCCCCAGCATTTT
TRBV5-1	few	TRBJ1-1	TRBD1	CASSPRTGVNTEAFF	TGCGCCAGCAGCCCCCGGACAGGGGTGAACACTGAAGCTTTCTTT
TRBV20-1	once	TRBJ1-4	.	CSPAPGNEKLFF	TGCAGTCCGGCCCCGGGTAATGAAAAACTGTTTTTT
TRBV4-1	few	TRBJ2-1	.	CASSQEGAGIGSYNEQFF	TGCGCCAGCAGCCAAGAGGGAGCGGGTATCGGGTCCTACAATGAGCAGTTCTTC
TRBV4-1	.	TRBJ1-5	.	CASSQGGDNQPQHF	TGCGCCAGCAGCCAAGGGGGCGACAATCAGCCCCAGCATTTT
TRBV5-1	many	TRBJ2-7	.	CASSLTAGGYEQYF	TGCGCCAGCAGCCTGACGGCTGGGGGATACGAGCAGTACTTC
TRBV20-1	many	TRBJ2-2	TRBD2	CSARAPSGTNTGELFF	TGCAGTGCTAGAGCGCCTAGCGGTACGAACACCGGGGAGCTGTTTTTT
TRBV3-1	few	TRBJ1-1	.	CASSQLTSTEAFF	TGTGCCAGCAGCCAACTTACGAGCACTGAAGCTTTCTTT
TRBV28	.	TRBJ2-7	.	CASSLAGAGYEQYF	TGTGCCAGCAGTTTAGCGGGGGCAGGCTACGAGCAGTACTTC
TRBV5-5	.	TRBJ2-1	.	CASSLGIGTLNEQFF	TGTGCCAGCAGCTTGGGTATAGGAACTCTCAATGAGCAGTTCTTC
TRBV6-2/TRBV6-3	.	TRBJ1-5	.	CASSYRGAEGQPQHF	TGTGCCAGCAGTTACCGGGGGGCCGAGGGTCAGCCCCAGCATTTT
TRBV6-5	few	TRBJ2-2	TRBD1	CASSRGRSKNTGELFF	TGTGCCAGCAGTAGGGGGCGGAGCAAGAACACCGGGGAGCTGTTTTTT
TRBV29-1	few	TRBJ1-2	TRBD1	CSVEDPYRGGRGYTF	TGCAGCGTTGAAGATCCCTACAGGGGAGGAAGAGGCTACACCTTC
TRBV7-6	.	TRBJ2-5	TRBD1	CASSAADRGTQYF	TGTGCCAGCAGCGCCGCGGACAGGGGGACCCAGTACTTC
TRBV5-1	few	TRBJ2-7	.	CASSPLTRGEGEQYF	TGCGCCAGCAGCCCGCTCACCAGGGGAGAGGGCGAGCAGTACTTC
TRBV6-1	many	TRBJ1-1	.	CASSATTNMNTEAFF	TGTGCCAGCAGTGCGACCACAAATATGAACACTGAAGCTTTCTTT
TRBV4-1	many	TRBJ1-1	.	CASSQDRRAGVTEAFF	TGCGCCAGCAGCCAAGATAGGAGGGCAGGGGTCACTGAAGCTTTCTTT
TRBV10-3	.	TRBJ2-1	TRBD2	CAIRAGEYNEQFF	TGTGCCATCAGAGCGGGAGAGTACAATGAGCAGTTCTTC
TRBV5-4	few	TRBJ2-1	.	CASSLSPLVPNEQFF	TGTGCCAGCAGCTTGTCTCCGCTAGTCCCCAATGAGCAGTTCTTC
TRBV6-4	few	TRBJ1-5	TRBD1	CARQGCSNQPQHF	TGTGCCAGACAGGGGTGTAGCAATCAGCCCCAGCATTTT
TRBV19	few	TRBJ1-1	TRBD1	CASSTGTGGIAEAFF	TGTGCCAGTAGTACGGGGACAGGAGGAATCGCTGAAGCTTTCTTT
TRBV7-9	.	TRBJ2-7	TRBD2	CASSRTSLYEQYF	TGTGCCAGCAGCCGGACTAGCCTCTACGAGCAGTACTTC
TRBV5-1	many	TRBJ2-7	TRBD2	CASSLGGTSGSSYEQYF	TGCGCCAGCAGCTTGGGAGGGACTAGCGGCAGCTCCTACGAGCAGTACTTC
TRBV6-2/TRBV6-3	.	TRBJ2-7	.	CASSYSDRTYEQYF	TGTGCCAGCAGTTACTCGGACAGAACCTACGAGCAGTACTTC
TRBV19	.	TRBJ1-5	.	CASSITVGQPQHF	TGTGCCAGTAGTATCACCGTGGGTCAGCCCCAGCATTTT
TRBV19	few	TRBJ2-2	.	CASNTPNTGELFF	TGTGCCAGTAATACACCGAACACCGGGGAGCTGTTTTTT
TRBV5-1	.	TRBJ1-1	.	CASRNTGNTEAFF	TGCGCCAGCAGAAACACCGGGAACACTGAAGCTTTCTTT
TRBV7-9	.	TRBJ2-1	.	CASSLVARRSYNEQFF	TGTGCCAGCAGCTTAGTCGCGAGGAGGAGCTACAATGAGCAGTTCTTC
TRBV12-3/TRBV12-4	.	TRBJ2-7	.	CASSAGTPSYEQYF	TGTGCCAGCAGTGCCGGGACACCCTCTTACGAGCAGTACTTC
TRBV19	.	TRBJ1-6	.	CASRSGRVLDSPLHF	TGTGCCAGTAGGTCCGGCAGGGTTCTAGATTCACCCCTCCACTTT
TRBV30	many	TRBJ1-5	.	CAWGEDSNQPQHF	TGTGCCTGGGGAGAGGATAGCAATCAGCCCCAGCATTTT
TRBV7-9	few	TRBJ2-7	TRBD2	CASSPQPGGRGSYEQYF	TGTGCCAGCAGCCCCCAACCGGGGGGGAGGGGATCCTACGAGCAGTACTTC
TRBV30	.	TRBJ2-1	.	CAWSQWDQQFF	TGTGCCTGGAGTCAGTGGGACCAGCAGTTCTTC
TRBV5-1	many	TRBJ1-4	TRBD1	CASSLDGTGGEKLFF	TGCGCCAGCAGCTTGGATGGGACAGGGGGAGAAAAACTGTTTTTT
TRBV6-5	few	TRBJ2-2	.	CASSLGTHGSGELFF	TGTGCCAGCAGTTTGGGCACCCACGGGTCCGGGGAGCTGTTTTTT
TRBV3-1	.	TRBJ2-1	.	CASSDLAYNEQFF	TGTGCCAGCAGCGATCTGGCTTACAATGAGCAGTTCTTC
TRBV30	few	TRBJ1-2	.	CAWRAPGGADYGYTF	TGTGCCTGGAGAGCTCCCGGCGGTGCGGACTATGGCTACACCTTC